This T cell receptor beta chain was obtained from a study of T-cell memory formation after mild COVID-19. Study-wide results and caveats: Whether day 37 second-wave clones are SARS-CoV-2-specific was not confirmed.

The CDR3 runs to 15 residues. Trimming left V 4 bases short and J 3 bases short, with 17 bases between. CDR1 SGDLS and CDR2 YYNGEE come from the germline V gene. Using constant-segment primers, 5'RACE produced TCR alpha and TCR beta cDNA libraries carrying sample barcodes and UMIs. TCRdb reanalysed the 5' RACE reads using MiXCR and keeps one entry per CDR3 protein. The sample holds about 170,000 distinct CDR3 sequences; 10% to 15% are singletons and the top ten take 3.3%. This clonotype was counted a few times. The target antigen is unknown. The chain is built from TRBV9 and TRBJ2-7; D possibly corresponds to TRBD2 (5 bases). The source is a man aged 18-30 years who had mild COVID-19 (a few samples of this study predate the infection). Cell type and time point are not known. The sequenced material came from PBMCs or a T cell subset sorted from them (not recorded which). CDR3 nucleotide sequence: TGTGCCAGCAGCCCGAGTCCCGGGATTGACTACGAGCAGTACTTC. This codes for CASSPSPGIDYEQYF.